This TCR beta chain is from a study of cytomegalovirus exposure and HLA in healthy donors. The wider study: Earlier, about 180 million T cells were analyzed, and approximately 110 million unique TCR beta sequences were found among them.

Primers: 60 Vbeta forward and 13 Jbeta reverse. Only in-frame clones appear in the TCRdb table, and some are missing; sequencing was by immunoSEQ multiplex PCR. The table includes some 180,000 clones, roughly 80% detected once. Unrecorded immune exposures were likely, despite nominal health at sampling. Study-wide results and limits: Donors were assumed by presence/absence analyses to have roughly uniform sequencing depth.

This clone was observed a single time. What it binds is not known. This sequence originates from a male donor in good health and CMV-seronegative. The material sequenced was PBMCs.

The CDR3: CASSMRTVYNEQFF. In nucleotides, the CDR3 is TGTGCCAGCAGCATGCGGACAGTCTACAATGAGCAGTTCTTC. V and J are TRBV7-9 and TRBJ2-1, with D possibly matching TRBD1 (6 bases). The CDR3 extends over 14 amino acids. Germline CDR1 and CDR2: SEHNR and FQNEAQ (reference sequence). V was trimmed by 5 bases and J by 3 bases, leaving 11 bases between them.